Included here is one TCR beta chain sequence, with context. Original data processing: Nucleated cell counts were estimated from reference gene primer amplification. Generated by immunoSEQ multiplex PCR, the TCRdb table keeps only in-frame clones and is missing some. V, J and clone size derive from that table, while D and trimming were established from the DNA sequence. This table has roughly 190,000 clones, roughly 89% appearing once. The sample belongs to a study of blood T cell repertoires in COVID-19. Study in general: PBMCs, B-cell-depleted T cells, or T cells provided the cDNA or gDNA that made up the material.

The sample comprised peripheral blood. The TCR sequence derives from a man aged 18 to 35 with active or convalescent COVID-19.

The CDR3 is CASSLDPGGIAEAFF. The CDR3 DNA is TGCGCCAGCAGCTTGGATCCAGGGGGGATCGCTGAAGCTTTCTTT. V usage is TRBV5-1 and J usage is TRBJ1-1, with 7 bases identical to TRBD1. CDR3 length: 15 amino acids. Trimming cost V 0 bases and J 6 bases; bases outside gene matches: 8. Germline assignment: CDR1 SGHRS and CDR2 YFSETQ.